This is a list of T cell receptor beta chains from one sample in a study of naive CD8 T cells in extremely preterm neonates. The repertoire was sequenced with immunoSEQ multiplex PCR; TCRdb's copy has only in-frame clones and lacks some. Here the sample spans approximately 6,300 clones, 98% being singletons. Sequenced material: naive CD8+ T cells from cord blood. These receptors came from a newborn in good health. The CDR3 runs from the conserved cysteine through the conserved F or W. The order of the fields is V gene, clone size, J gene, D gene, CDR3 protein, CDR3 DNA. A D gene is named only where the DNA matches it firmly. Expanded clones are given a class, and other clones once, few, many or no size at all.

TRBV7-2,-,TRBJ2-1,TRBD2,CASSLLAGGPPYNEQFF,TGTGCCAGCAGCTTATTGGCGGGGGGGCCCCCCTACAATGAGCAGTTCTTC
TRBV19,-,TRBJ1-1,-,CASSPGNTEAFF,TGTGCCAGTAGTCCGGGGAACACTGAAGCTTTCTTT
TRBV28,-,TRBJ1-3,-,CASSLGHSGNTIYF,TGTGCCAGCAGTTTGGGACACTCTGGAAACACCATATATTTT
TRBV6-1,once,TRBJ1-3,-,CASLRVASGNTIYF,TGTGCCAGCTTGAGGGTGGCCTCTGGAAACACCATATATTTT
TRBV9,-,TRBJ2-2,TRBD2,CASSERGGTGELFF,TGTGCCAGCAGCGAGCGGGGGGGCACCGGGGAGCTGTTTTTT
TRBV27,-,TRBJ2-1,TRBD2,CASSRTSGAYNEQFF,TGTGCCAGCAGTAGGACTAGCGGGGCCTACAATGAGCAGTTCTTC
TRBV5-5,-,TRBJ1-1,-,CASSLGTNTEAFF,TGTGCCAGCAGCTTGGGGACAAACACTGAAGCTTTCTTT
TRBV5-3,-,TRBJ1-4,TRBD1,CARSDWQGVVQKLFF,TGTGCCAGAAGCGACTGGCAGGGGGTGGTCCAAAAACTGTTTTTT
TRBV27,-,TRBJ2-1,-,CASGFGGSYNEQFF,TGTGCCAGCGGCTTCGGGGGCTCCTACAATGAGCAGTTCTTC
TRBV30,-,TRBJ2-3,TRBD1,CAWYHRGTGTDTQYF,TGTGCCTGGTACCACCGGGGGACAGGGACAGATACGCAGTATTTT
TRBV7-8,-,TRBJ2-7,TRBD1,CASSTPGQTAYEQYF,TGTGCCAGCAGCACTCCGGGACAGACCGCCTACGAGCAGTACTTC
TRBV7-9,-,TRBJ2-2,TRBD2,CATREGTTNTGELFF,TGTGCCACTCGGGAAGGGACTACGAACACCGGGGAGCTGTTTTTT
TRBV14,-,TRBJ2-3,TRBD1,CASRTDVTGELTDTQYF,TGTGCCAGCAGGACGGATGTCACAGGGGAACTCACAGATACGCAGTATTTT
TRBV7-8,-,TRBJ2-5,-,CASSYRQGLGEAQYF,TGTGCCAGCAGCTATAGACAGGGCCTAGGGGAGGCCCAGTACTTC
TRBV7-6,-,TRBJ2-3,-,CASSPTSGDTQYF,TGTGCCAGCAGCCCTACGAGCGGGGATACGCAGTATTTT
TRBV7-8,once,TRBJ1-5,TRBD1,CASSLLTGGNQPQHF,TGTGCCAGCAGCTTACTGACAGGGGGCAATCAGCCCCAGCATTTT
TRBV9,-,TRBJ2-1,-,CASSETGYNEQFF,TGTGCCAGCAGCGAGACAGGCTACAATGAGCAGTTCTTC
TRBV30,-,TRBJ1-3,-,CAWSEGGTGNTIYF,TGTGCCTGGAGTGAGGGAGGTACTGGAAACACCATATATTTT
TRBV9,-,TRBJ1-3,-,CASSSLGNTIYF,TGTGCCAGCAGCTCCCTCGGAAACACCATATATTTT
TRBV30,-,TRBJ2-7,-,CAWGGNGASWVYEQYF,TGTGCCTGGGGCGGCAACGGAGCGTCTTGGGTCTACGAGCAGTACTTC
TRBV19,once,TRBJ2-6,TRBD1,CASESRQGAPGANVLTF,TGTGCCAGCGAAAGCCGACAGGGGGCGCCGGGGGCCAACGTCCTGACTTTC
TRBV27,-,TRBJ2-2,-,CASLALNTGELFF,TGTGCCAGTCTAGCGCTGAACACCGGGGAGCTGTTTTTT
TRBV7-6,-,TRBJ2-3,TRBD2,CASSFAGGPTDTQYF,TGTGCCAGCAGCTTCGCGGGAGGGCCCACAGATACGCAGTATTTT
TRBV5-4,-,TRBJ2-1,TRBD2,CASTIGASGGDEQFF,TGTGCCAGCACCATAGGGGCTAGCGGGGGTGATGAGCAGTTCTTC
TRBV27,-,TRBJ2-3,TRBD2,CASSLRVYGGGPYTDTQYF,TGTGCCAGCAGTTTGCGGGTTTACGGGGGAGGGCCTTACACAGATACGCAGTATTTT
TRBV27,once,TRBJ2-7,TRBD2,CASSLAGRQYF,TGTGCCAGCAGTCTAGCGGGGCGGCAGTACTTC
TRBV2,-,TRBJ1-2,TRBD1,CASIPGQRFNYGYTF,TGTGCCAGCATCCCGGGACAGCGATTTAACTATGGCTACACCTTC
TRBV9,-,TRBJ2-3,TRBD2,CASSPGLAGVHTQYF,TGTGCCAGCAGCCCCGGGCTAGCGGGGGTACATACGCAGTATTTT
TRBV7-3,-,TRBJ2-3,-,CASSVSGSTDTQYF,TGTGCCAGCAGCGTTAGCGGCAGCACAGATACGCAGTATTTT
TRBV9,-,TRBJ2-7,-,CASSVGSGLVHEQYF,TGTGCCAGCAGCGTAGGATCGGGGTTGGTTCACGAGCAGTACTTC
TRBV28,-,TRBJ2-7,TRBD1,CASSQGAYEQYF,TGTGCCAGCAGCCAGGGGGCCTACGAGCAGTACTTC
TRBV9,-,TRBJ2-7,TRBD1,CASSVGQGDSYEQYF,TGTGCCAGCAGCGTGGGACAGGGGGACTCCTACGAGCAGTACTTC
TRBV23-1,-,TRBJ2-7,TRBD2,CASSQSRGGYEQYF,TGCGCCAGCAGTCAATCGCGGGGGGGCTACGAGCAGTACTTC
TRBV7-2,-,TRBJ1-2,TRBD1,CASSFHTGGYGYTF,TGTGCCAGCAGCTTCCATACAGGGGGCTATGGCTACACCTTC
TRBV2,-,TRBJ1-1,-,CARAQGGTEAFF,TGTGCCAGAGCTCAGGGTGGCACTGAAGCTTTCTTT
TRBV10-3,-,TRBJ1-5,-,CAISEWQGEPQHF,TGTGCCATCAGTGAGTGGCAGGGTGAGCCCCAGCATTTT
TRBV7-2,-,TRBJ2-4,TRBD2,CASSLVAGGNIQYF,TGTGCCAGCAGCTTAGTAGCGGGGGGGAACATTCAGTACTTC
TRBV5-8,-,TRBJ2-5,TRBD1,CASSLEGQGGETQYF,TGTGCCAGCAGCTTGGAGGGACAGGGAGGGGAGACCCAGTACTTC
TRBV7-9,-,TRBJ2-1,-,CASVSSYNEQFF,TGTGCCAGCGTGAGCTCCTACAATGAGCAGTTCTTC
TRBV10-2,once,TRBJ2-7,TRBD1,CASGTGYEQYF,TGCGCCAGCGGGACAGGGTACGAGCAGTACTTC